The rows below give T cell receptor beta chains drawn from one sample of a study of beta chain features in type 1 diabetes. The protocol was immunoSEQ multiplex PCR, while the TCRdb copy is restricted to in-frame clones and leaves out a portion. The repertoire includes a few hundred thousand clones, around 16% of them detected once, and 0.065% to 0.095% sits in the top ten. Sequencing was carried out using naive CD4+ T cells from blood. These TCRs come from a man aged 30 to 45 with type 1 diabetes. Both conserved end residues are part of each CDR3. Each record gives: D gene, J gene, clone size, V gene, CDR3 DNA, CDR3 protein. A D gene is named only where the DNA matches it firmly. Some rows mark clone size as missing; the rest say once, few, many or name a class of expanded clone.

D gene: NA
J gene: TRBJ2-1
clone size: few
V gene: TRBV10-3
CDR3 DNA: TGTGCCATCAGTGATTCAAGCAGGCAGGCCTACAATGAGCAGTTCTTC
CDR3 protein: CAISDSSRQAYNEQFF

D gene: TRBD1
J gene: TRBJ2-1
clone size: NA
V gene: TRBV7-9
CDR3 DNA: TGTGCCAGCAGCCAGGGGGATGAGCAGTTCTTC
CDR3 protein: CASSQGDEQFF

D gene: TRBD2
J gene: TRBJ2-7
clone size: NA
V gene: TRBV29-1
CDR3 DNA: TGCAGCGCTGGGGGAGGGCCCAACGAGCAGTACTTC
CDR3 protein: CSAGGGPNEQYF

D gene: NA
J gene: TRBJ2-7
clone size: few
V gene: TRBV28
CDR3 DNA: TGTGCCAGCAGTTTCCCGGACAGAGCCTACGAGCAGTACTTC
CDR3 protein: CASSFPDRAYEQYF

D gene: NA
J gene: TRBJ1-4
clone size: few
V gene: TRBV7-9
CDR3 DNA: TGTGCCAGCAGCCGCAGGACCCGAGTGGAAAAACTGTTTTTT
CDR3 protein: CASSRRTRVEKLFF

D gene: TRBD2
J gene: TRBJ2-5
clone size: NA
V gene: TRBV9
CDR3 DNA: TGTGCCAGCAGCGTAGGATTAGCGGGAGTCGAGACCCAGTACTTC
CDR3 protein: CASSVGLAGVETQYF

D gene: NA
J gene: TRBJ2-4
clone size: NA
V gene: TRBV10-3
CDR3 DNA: TGTGCCATCAGTGGGTCCTTAGAAAACATTCAGTACTTC
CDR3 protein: CAISGSLENIQYF

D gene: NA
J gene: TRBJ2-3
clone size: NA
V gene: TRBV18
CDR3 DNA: TGTGCCAGCTCACCAATGGACGCTAGCACAGATACGCAGTATTTT
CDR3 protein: CASSPMDASTDTQYF

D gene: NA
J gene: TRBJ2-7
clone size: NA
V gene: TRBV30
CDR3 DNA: TGTGCCTGGAGTGTACCGGGCAGGACCAGCTCCTACGAGCAGTACTTC
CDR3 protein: CAWSVPGRTSSYEQYF

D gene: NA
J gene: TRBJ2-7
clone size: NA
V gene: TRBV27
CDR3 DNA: TGTGCCAGCAGGGGTTACGGGTTGATTGCCTACGAGCAGTACTTC
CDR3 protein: CASRGYGLIAYEQYF

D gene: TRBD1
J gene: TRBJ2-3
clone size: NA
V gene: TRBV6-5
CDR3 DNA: TGTGCCAGCAGTTACTCTTACAGGGGGAAGACAGATACGCAGTATTTT
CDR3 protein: CASSYSYRGKTDTQYF

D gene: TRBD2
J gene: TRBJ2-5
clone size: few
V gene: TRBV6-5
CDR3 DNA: TGTGCCAGCAGTCACCGACTAGCGGGATCGGAGACCCAGTACTTC
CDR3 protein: CASSHRLAGSETQYF

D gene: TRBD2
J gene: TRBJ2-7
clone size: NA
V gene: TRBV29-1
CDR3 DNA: TGCAGCGTTGAAGACATAGCGGGGAGCTCCTACGAGCAGTACTTC
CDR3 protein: CSVEDIAGSSYEQYF

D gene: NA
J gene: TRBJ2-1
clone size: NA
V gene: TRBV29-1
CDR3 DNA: TGCAGCGTTCGGGGACTCTTATACAATGAGCAGTTCTTC
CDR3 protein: CSVRGLLYNEQFF

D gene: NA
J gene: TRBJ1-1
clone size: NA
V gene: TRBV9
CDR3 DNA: TGTGCCAGCAGCGTATTAGACAGGATGAACACTGAAGCTTTCTTT
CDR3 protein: CASSVLDRMNTEAFF

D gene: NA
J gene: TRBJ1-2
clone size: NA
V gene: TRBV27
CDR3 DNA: TGTGCCAGCAGTTGGGGAGGGGCTTACTATGGCTACACCTTC
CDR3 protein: CASSWGGAYYGYTF

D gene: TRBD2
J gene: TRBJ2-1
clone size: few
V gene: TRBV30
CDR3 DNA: TGTGCCTGGAGTGGTTGGCGGGAGGGCCTTCTATACAATGAGCAGTTCTTC
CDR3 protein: CAWSGWREGLLYNEQFF

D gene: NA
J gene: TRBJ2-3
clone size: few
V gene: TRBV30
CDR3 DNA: TGTGCCCGAGGACGGCCAGATACGCAGTATTTT
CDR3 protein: CARGRPDTQYF

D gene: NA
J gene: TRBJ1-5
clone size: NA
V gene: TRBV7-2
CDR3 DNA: TGTGCCAGCAGCCAGGCCTATAGCAATCAGCCCCAGCATTTT
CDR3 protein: CASSQAYSNQPQHF

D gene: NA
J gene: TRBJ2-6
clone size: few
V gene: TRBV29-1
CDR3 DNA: TGCAGCGTTGATAGTAGCTCTGGGGCCAACGTCCTGACTTTC
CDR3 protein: CSVDSSSGANVLTF

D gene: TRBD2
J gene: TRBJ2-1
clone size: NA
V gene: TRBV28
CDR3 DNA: TGTGCCACCCAACTAGCGTTTGGGGAGCAGTTCTTC
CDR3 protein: CATQLAFGEQFF

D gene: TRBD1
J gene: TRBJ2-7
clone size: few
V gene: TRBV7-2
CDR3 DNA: TGTGCCAGCAGCGCCGGGACAGGGTACTACGAGCAGTACTTC
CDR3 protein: CASSAGTGYYEQYF

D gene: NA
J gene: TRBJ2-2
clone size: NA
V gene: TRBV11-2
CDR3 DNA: TGTGCCAGCAGCTCCCTGAGAGGGAACACCGGGGAGCTGTTTTTT
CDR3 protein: CASSSLRGNTGELFF

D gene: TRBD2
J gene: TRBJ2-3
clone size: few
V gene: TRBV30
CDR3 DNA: TGTGCCTGGAGGCTAGCGGGAGCGGCAGATACGCAGTATTTT
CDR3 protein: CAWRLAGAADTQYF

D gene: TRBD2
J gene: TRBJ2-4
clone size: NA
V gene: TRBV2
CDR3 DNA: TGTGCCAGCAGGCCCGGGACTAGCGTTAACATTCAGTACTTC
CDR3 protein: CASRPGTSVNIQYF

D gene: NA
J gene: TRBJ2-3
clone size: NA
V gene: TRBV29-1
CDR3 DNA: TGCAGCGTTGTGTCCGGTACAGATACGCAGTATTTT
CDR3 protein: CSVVSGTDTQYF

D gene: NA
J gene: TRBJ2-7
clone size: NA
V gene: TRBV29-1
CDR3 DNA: TGCAGCGTGACGAATGGGATTGCCTACGAGCAGTACTTC
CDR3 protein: CSVTNGIAYEQYF

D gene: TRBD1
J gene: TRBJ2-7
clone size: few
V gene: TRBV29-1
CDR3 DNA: TGCAGCGTGACCGCCACAGGGGTCCCCGAGGAGCAGTACTTC
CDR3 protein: CSVTATGVPEEQYF

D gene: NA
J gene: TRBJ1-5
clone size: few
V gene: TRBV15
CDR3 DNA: TGTGCCACCAGCGGTGGAGATCAGCCCCAGCATTTT
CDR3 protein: CATSGGDQPQHF

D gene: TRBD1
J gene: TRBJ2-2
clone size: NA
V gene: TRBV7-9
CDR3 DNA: TGTGCCAGCAGCGGACAGGGTAACGGGGAGCTGTTTTTT
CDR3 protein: CASSGQGNGELFF

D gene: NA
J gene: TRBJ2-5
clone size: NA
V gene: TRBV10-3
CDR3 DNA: TGTGCCATCAGTGAGTCGGGGGAGACCCAGTACTTC
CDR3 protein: CAISESGETQYF

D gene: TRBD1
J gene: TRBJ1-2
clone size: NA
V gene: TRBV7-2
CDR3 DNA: TGTGCCAGCGGAGACAGGGTGGGTGGCTACACCTTC
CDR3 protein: CASGDRVGGYTF

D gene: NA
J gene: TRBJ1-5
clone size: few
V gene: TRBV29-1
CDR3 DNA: TGCAGCGTTGGAGGAGGGAGCAATCAGCCCCAGCATTTT
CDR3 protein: CSVGGGSNQPQHF

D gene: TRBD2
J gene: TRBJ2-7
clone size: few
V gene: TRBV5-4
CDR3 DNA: TGTGCCAGCAGCTCCGGACTAGCGGGACGATACGAGCAGTACTTC
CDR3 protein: CASSSGLAGRYEQYF

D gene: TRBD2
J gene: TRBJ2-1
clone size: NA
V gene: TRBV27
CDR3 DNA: TGTGCCAGCAGTCCCCGGGGGGTAGCGGGAGGGAATGAGCAGTTCTTC
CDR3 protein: CASSPRGVAGGNEQFF

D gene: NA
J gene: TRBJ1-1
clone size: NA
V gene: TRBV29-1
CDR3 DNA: TGCAGCGTTCGACAGGTCCTGAACACTGAAGCTTTCTTT
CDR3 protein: CSVRQVLNTEAFF

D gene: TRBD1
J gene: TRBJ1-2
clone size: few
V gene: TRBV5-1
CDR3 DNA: TGCGCCAGCAGCTTGGCAGACAGGGGCCATGGCTACACCTTC
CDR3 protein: CASSLADRGHGYTF

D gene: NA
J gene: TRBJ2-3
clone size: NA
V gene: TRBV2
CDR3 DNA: TGTGCCAGCACCGCTCAGGGGATTAGCACAGATACGCAGTATTTT
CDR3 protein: CASTAQGISTDTQYF

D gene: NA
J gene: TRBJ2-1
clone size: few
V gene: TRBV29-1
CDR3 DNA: TGCAGCGTTGAAAGTGGAACGCAGTTCTTC
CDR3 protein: CSVESGTQFF

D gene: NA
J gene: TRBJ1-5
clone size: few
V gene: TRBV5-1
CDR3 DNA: TGCGCCAGCAGCTTTGGCGTCGGAGACAATCAGCCCCAGCATTTT
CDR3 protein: CASSFGVGDNQPQHF

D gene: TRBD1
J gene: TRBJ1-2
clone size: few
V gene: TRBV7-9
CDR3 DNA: TGTGCCAGCAGCCTACTGGACAGGAACTATGGCTACACCTTC
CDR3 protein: CASSLLDRNYGYTF